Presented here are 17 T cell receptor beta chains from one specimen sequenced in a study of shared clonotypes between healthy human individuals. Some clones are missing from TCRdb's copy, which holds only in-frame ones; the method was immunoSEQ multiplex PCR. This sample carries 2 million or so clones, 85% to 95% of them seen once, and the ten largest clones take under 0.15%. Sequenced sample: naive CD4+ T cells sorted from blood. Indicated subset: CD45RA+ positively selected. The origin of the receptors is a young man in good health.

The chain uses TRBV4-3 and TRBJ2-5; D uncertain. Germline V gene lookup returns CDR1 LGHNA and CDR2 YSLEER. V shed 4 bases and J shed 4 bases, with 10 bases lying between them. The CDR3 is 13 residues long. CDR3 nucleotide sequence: TGCGCCAGCAGCCCTTCTTACCGAGAGACCCAGTACTTC. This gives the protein CASSPSYRETQYF.

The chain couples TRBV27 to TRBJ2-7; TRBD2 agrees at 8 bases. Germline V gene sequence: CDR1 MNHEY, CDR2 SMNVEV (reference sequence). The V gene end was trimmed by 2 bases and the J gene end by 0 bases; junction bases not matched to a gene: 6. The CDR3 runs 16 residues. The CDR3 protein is CASSLGSGTSSYEQYF. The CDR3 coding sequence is TGTGCCAGCAGTTTAGGTAGCGGGACAAGCTCCTACGAGCAGTACTTC.

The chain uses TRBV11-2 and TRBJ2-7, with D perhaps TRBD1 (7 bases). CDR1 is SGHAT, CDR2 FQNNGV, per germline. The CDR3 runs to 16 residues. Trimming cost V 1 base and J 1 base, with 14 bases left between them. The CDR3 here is CASSLVWQGGSYEQYF. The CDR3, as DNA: TGTGCCAGCAGCTTAGTATGGCAGGGGGGATCCTACGAGCAGTACTTC. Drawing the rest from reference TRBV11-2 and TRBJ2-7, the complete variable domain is EAGVAQSPRYKIIEKRQSVAFWCNPISGHATLYWYQQILGQGPKLLIQFQNNGVVDDSQLPKDRFSAERLKGVDSTLKIQPAKLEDSAVYLCASSLVWQGGSYEQYFGPGTRLTVT.

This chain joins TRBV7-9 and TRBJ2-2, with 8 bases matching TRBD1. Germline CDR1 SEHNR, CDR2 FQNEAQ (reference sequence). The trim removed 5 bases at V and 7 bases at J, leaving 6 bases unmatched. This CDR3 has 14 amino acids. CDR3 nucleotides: TGTGCCAGCAGCGACCAGGGGGCAGGCGGGGAGCTGTTTTTT. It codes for CASSDQGAGGELFF.

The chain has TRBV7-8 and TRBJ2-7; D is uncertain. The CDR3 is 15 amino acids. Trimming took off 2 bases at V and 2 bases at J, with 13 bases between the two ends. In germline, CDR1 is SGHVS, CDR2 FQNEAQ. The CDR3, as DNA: TGTGCCAGCAGCTTACTCCACAGTCCGACCTACGAGCAGTACTTC. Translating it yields CASSLLHSPTYEQYF.

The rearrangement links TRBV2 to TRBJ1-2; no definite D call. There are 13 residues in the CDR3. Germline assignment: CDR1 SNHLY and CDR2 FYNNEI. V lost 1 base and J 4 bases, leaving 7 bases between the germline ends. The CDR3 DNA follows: TGTGCCAGCAGTGAAGGCGATCCCTATGGCTACACCTTC. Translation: CASSEGDPYGYTF.

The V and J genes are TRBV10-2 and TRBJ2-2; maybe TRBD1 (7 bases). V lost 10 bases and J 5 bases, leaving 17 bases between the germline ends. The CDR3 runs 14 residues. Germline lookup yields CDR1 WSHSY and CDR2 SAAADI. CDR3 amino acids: CANLGQAGTGELFF. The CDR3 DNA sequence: TGCGCCAACCTAGGACAGGCGGGAACCGGGGAGCTGTTTTTT.

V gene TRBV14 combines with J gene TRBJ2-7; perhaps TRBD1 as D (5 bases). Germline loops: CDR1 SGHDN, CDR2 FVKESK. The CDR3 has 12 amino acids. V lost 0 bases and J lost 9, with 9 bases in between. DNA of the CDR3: TGTGCCAGCAGCCAAGACAGGGTTTGGCAGTACTTC. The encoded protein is CASSQDRVWQYF. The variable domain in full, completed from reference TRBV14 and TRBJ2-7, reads EAGVTQFPSHSVIEKGQTVTLRCDPISGHDNLYWYRRVMGKEIKFLLHFVKESKQDESGMPNNRFLAERTGGTYSTLKVQPAELEDSGVYFCASSQDRVWQYFGPGTRLTVT.

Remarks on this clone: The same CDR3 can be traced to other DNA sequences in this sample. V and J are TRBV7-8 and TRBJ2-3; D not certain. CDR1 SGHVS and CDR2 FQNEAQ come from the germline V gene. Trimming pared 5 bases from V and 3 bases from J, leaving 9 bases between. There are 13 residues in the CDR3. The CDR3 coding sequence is TGTGCCAGCAGCCCGCGTAGGACAGATACGCAGTATTTT. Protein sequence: CASSPRRTDTQYF.

The CDR3 protein is CASSVEGSSGGYTF. The CDR3 nucleotides are TGTGCCAGCAGCGTAGAGGGTAGCTCCGGGGGCTACACCTTC. This chain uses TRBV9 with TRBJ1-2; D remains ambiguous. Germline CDR1 is SGDLS and CDR2 is YYNGEE. The germline V and J ends were trimmed by 0 bases and 8 bases, with 14 bases remaining between them. The CDR3 consists of 14 residues.

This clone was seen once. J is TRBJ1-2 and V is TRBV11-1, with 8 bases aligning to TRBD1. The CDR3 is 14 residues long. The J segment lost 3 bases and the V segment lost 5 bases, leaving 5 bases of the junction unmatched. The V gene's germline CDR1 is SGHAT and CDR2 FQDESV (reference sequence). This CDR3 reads CASSPRDRYYGYTF. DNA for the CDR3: TGTGCCAGCAGCCCCCGGGACAGGTACTATGGCTACACCTTC. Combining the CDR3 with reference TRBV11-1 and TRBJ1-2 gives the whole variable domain EAEVAQSPRYKITEKSQAVAFWCDPISGHATLYWYRQILGQGPELLVQFQDESVVDDSQLPKDRFSAERLKGVDSTLKIQPAELGDSAMYLCASSPRDRYYGYTFGSGTRLTVV.

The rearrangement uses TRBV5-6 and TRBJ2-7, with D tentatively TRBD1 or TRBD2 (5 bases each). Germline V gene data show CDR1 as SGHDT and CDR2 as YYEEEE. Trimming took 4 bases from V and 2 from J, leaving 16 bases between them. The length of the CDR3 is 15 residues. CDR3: CASSPGDPRAYEQYF. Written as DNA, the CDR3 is TGTGCCAGCAGCCCCGGGGACCCGCGCGCCTACGAGCAGTACTTC.

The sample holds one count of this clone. This chain's CDR3 is CASSLVGGPLFF. In nucleotides, the CDR3 is TGTGCCAGCAGTTTAGTAGGGGGGCCCCTCTTTTTT. The rearrangement uses TRBV28 and TRBJ1-4, with D perhaps TRBD1 (6 bases). Germline values: CDR1 MDHEN, CDR2 SYDVKM. V gave up 2 bases and J gave up 17 bases, with 15 bases separating them. The CDR3 has 12 residues.

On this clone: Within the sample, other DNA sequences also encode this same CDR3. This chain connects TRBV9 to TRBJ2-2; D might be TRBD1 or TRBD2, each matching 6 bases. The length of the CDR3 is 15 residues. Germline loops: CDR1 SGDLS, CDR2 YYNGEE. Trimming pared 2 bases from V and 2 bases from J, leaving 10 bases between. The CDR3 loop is CASSVEGGNTGELFF. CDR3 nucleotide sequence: TGTGCCAGCAGCGTCGAGGGGGGAAACACCGGGGAGCTGTTTTTT.

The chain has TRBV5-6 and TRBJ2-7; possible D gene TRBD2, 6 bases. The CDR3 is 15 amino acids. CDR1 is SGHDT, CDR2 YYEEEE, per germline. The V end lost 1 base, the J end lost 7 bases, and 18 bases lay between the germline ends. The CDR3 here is CASSLITVSGDEQYF. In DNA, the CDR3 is TGTGCCAGCAGCTTGATAACGGTCTCGGGGGATGAGCAGTACTTC.

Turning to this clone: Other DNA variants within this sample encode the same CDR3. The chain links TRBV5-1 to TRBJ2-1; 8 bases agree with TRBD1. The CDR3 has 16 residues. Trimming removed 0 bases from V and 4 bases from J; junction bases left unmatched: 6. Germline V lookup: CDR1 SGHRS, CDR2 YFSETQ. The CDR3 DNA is TGCGCCAGCAGCTTGGCCCCCGGACAGGGTTACAATGAGCAGTTCTTC. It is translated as CASSLAPGQGYNEQFF.

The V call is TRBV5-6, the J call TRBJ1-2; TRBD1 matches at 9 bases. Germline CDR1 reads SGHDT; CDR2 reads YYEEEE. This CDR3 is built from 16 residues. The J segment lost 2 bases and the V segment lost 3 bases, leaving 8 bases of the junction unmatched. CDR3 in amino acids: CASSSRDRAINYGYTF. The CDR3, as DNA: TGTGCCAGCAGCTCTAGGGACAGGGCAATAAACTATGGCTACACCTTC.